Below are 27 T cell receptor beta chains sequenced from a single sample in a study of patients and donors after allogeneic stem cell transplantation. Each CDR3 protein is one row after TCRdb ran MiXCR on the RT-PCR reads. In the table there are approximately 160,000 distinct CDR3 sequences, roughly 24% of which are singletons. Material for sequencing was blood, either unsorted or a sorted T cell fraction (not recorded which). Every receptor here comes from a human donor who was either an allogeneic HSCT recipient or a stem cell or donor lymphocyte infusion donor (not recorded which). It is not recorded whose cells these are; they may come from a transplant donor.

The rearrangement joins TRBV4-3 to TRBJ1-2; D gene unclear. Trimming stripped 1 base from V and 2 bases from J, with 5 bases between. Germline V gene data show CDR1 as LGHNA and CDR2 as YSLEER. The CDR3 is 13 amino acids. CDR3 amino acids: CASSQGWNYGYTF. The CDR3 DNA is TGCGCCAGCAGCCAAGGGTGGAACTATGGCTACACCTTC.

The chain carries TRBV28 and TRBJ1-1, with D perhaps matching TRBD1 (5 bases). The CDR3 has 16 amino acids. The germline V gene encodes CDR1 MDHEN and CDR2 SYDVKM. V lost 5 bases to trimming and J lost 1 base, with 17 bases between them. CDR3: CASSTPVQEPNTEAFF. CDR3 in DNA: TGTGCCAGCAGTACGCCAGTACAGGAACCGAACACTGAAGCTTTCTTT.

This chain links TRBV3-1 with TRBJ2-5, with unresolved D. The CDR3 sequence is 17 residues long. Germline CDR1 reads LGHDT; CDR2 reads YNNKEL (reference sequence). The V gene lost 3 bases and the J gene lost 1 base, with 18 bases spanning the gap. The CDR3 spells CASSHSRSGPIQETQYF. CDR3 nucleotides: TGTGCCAGCAGCCACTCCCGAAGTGGGCCTATCCAAGAGACCCAGTACTTC.

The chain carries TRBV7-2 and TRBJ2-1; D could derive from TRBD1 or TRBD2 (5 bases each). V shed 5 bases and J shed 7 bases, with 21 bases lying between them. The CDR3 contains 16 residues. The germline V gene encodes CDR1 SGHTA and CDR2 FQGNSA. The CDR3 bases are TGTGCCAGCAGCCCCCCTTGGGGAGAGGGGTTTAATGAGCAGTTCTTC. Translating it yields CASSPPWGEGFNEQFF.

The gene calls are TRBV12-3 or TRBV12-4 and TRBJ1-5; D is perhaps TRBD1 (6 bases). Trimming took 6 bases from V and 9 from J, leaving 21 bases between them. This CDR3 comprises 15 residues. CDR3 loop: CASSHDRRVVSPQHF. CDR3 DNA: TGTGCCAGCAGCCATGACAGGAGGGTCGTTTCGCCCCAGCATTTT.

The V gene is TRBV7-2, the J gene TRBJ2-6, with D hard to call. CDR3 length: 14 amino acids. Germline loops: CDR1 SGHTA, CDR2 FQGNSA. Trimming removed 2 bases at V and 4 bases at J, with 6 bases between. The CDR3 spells CASSLNGGANVLTF. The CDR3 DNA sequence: TGTGCCAGCAGCTTAAACGGGGGGGCCAACGTCCTGACTTTC. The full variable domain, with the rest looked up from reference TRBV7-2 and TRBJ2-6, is GAGVSQSPSNKVTEKGKDVELRCDPISGHTALYWYRQSLGQGLEFLIYFQGNSAPDKSGLPSDRFSAERTGGSVSTLTIQRTQQEDSAVYLCASSLNGGANVLTFGAGSRLTVL.

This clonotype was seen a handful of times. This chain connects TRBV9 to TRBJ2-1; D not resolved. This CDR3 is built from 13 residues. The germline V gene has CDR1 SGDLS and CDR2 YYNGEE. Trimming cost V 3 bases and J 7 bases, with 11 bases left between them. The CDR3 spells CASSDPFLNEQFF. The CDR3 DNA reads TGTGCCAGCAGCGACCCCTTCCTGAATGAGCAGTTCTTC.

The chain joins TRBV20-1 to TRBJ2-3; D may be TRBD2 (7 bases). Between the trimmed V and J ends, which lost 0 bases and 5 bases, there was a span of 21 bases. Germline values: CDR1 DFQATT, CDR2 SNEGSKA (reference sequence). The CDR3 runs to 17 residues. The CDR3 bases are TGCAGTGCTAGAGAGCAGGGGAAGGGGGAGGGCCAAGATACGCAGTATTTT. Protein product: CSAREQGKGEGQDTQYF.

The DNA of the CDR3 is TGTGCCAGCAGCCCAGCATCCGATCAGGAGCAGTACTTC. Residues: CASSPASDQEQYF. The V call is TRBV7-9, the J call TRBJ2-7; D is ambiguous. From germline, CDR1 is SEHNR and CDR2 FQNEAQ (reference sequence). This CDR3 is 13 amino acids long. The V and J ends lost 5 bases and 7 bases respectively, with 15 bases between them. Variable domain in full (rest from reference TRBV7-9 and TRBJ2-7): DTGVSQNPRHKITKRGQNVTFRCDPISEHNRLYWYRQTLGQGPEFLTYFQNEAQLEKSRLLSDRFSAERPKGSFSTLEIQRTEQGDSAMYLCASSPASDQEQYFGPGTRLTVT.

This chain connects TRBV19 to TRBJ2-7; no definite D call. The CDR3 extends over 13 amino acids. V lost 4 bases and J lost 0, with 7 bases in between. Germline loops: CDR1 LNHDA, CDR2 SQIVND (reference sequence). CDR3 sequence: CASSNGPSYEQYF. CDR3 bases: TGTGCCAGTAGTAACGGACCCTCCTACGAGCAGTACTTC.

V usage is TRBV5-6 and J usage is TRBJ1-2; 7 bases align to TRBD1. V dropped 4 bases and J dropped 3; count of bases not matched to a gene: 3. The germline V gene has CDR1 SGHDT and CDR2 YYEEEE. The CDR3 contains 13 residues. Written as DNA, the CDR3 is TGTGCCAGCAGCAACAGGGGAGACTATGGCTACACCTTC. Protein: CASSNRGDYGYTF.

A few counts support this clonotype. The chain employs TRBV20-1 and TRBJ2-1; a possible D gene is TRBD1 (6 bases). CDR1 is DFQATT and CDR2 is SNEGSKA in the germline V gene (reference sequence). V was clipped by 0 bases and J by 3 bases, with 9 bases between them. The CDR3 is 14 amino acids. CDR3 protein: CSARDRTDYNEQFF. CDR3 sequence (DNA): TGCAGTGCTAGAGACCGGACAGACTACAATGAGCAGTTCTTC.

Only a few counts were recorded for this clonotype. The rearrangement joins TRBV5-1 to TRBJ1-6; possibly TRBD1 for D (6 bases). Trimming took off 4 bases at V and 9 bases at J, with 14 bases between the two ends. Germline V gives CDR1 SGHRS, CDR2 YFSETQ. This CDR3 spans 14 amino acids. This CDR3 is CASSSGTIGSPLHF. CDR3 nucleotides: TGCGCCAGCAGCAGCGGGACAATCGGTTCACCCCTCCACTTT.

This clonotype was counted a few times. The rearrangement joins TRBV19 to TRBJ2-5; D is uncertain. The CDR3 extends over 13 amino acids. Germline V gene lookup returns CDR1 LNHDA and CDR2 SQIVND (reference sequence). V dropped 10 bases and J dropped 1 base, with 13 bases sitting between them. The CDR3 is CATKDGSQETQYF. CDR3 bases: TGTGCCACCAAGGATGGCAGCCAAGAGACCCAGTACTTC.

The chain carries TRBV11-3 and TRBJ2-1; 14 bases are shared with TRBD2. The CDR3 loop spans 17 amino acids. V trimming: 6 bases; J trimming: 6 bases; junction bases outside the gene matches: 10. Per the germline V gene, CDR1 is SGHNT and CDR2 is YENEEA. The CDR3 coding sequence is TGTGCCAGCAGGTATCGGACTAGCGGGAGGTATGGCAATGAGCAGTTCTTC. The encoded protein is CASRYRTSGRYGNEQFF.

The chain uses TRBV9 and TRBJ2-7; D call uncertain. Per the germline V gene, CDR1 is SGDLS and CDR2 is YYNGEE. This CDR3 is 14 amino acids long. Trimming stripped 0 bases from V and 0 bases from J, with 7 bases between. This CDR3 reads CASSVVSDSYEQYF. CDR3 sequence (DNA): TGTGCCAGCAGCGTAGTAAGCGACTCCTACGAGCAGTACTTC.

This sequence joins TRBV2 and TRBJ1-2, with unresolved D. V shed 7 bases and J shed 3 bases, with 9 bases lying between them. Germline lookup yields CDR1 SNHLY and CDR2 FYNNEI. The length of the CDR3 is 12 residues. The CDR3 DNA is TGTGCCAGCATGGAGTCCGACTATGGCTACACCTTC. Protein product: CASMESDYGYTF.

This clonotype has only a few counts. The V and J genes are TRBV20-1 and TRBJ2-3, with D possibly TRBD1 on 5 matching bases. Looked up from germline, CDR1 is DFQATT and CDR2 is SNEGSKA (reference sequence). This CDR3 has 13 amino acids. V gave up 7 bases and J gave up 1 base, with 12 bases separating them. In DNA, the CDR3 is TGCAGTGATCTGGGGCCCGGCACAGATACGCAGTATTTT. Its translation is CSDLGPGTDTQYF.

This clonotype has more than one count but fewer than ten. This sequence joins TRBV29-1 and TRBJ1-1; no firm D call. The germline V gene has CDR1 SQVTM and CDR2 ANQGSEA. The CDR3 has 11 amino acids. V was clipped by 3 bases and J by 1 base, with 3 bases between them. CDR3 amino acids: CSVDRNTEAFF. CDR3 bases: TGCAGCGTTGACAGGAACACTGAAGCTTTCTTT.

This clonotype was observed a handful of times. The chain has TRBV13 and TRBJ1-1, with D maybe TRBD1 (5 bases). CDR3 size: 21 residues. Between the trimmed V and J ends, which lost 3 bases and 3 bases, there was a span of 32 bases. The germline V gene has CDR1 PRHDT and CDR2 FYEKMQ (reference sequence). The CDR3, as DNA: TGTGCCAGCAGCTTGTATCCCTTTATCCCGTCAGGGCAGGAGAGGGACACTGAAGCTTTCTTT. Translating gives CASSLYPFIPSGQERDTEAFF.

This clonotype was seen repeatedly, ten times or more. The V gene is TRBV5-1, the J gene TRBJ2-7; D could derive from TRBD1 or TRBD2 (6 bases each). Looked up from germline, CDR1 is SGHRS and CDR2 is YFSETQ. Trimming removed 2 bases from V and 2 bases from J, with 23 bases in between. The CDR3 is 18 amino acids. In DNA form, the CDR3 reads TGCGCCAGCAGCTTAGAGATATCCGGAGGGGGAATAACCTACGAGCAGTACTTC. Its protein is CASSLEISGGGITYEQYF.

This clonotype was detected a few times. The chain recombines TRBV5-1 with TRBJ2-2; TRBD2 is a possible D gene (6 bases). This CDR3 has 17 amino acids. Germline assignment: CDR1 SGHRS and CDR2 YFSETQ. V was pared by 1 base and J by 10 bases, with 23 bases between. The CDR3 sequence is CASSLIVRGSGEQELFF. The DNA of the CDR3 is TGCGCCAGCAGCTTGATTGTTAGAGGGTCGGGAGAACAGGAGCTGTTTTTT.

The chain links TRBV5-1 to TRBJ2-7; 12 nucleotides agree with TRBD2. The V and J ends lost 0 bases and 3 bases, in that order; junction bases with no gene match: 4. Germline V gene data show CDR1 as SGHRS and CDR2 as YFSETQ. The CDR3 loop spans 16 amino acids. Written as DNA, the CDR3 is TGCGCCAGCAGCTTGGCCACTAGCGGGGGGTACTACGAGCAGTACTTC. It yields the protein CASSLATSGGYYEQYF. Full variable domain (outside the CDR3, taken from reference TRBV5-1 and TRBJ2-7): KAGVTQTPRYLIKTRGQQVTLSCSPISGHRSVSWYQQTPGQGLQFLFEYFSETQRNKGNFPGRFSGRQFSNSRSEMNVSTLELGDSALYLCASSLATSGGYYEQYFGPGTRLTVT.

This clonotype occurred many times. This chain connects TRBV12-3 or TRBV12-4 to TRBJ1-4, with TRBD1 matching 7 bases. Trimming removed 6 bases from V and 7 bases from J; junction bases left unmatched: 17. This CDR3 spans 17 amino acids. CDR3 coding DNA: TGTGCCAGCAGACCACCTTATACAGGGGCGAGGAGTGAAAAACTGTTTTTT. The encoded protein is CASRPPYTGARSEKLFF.

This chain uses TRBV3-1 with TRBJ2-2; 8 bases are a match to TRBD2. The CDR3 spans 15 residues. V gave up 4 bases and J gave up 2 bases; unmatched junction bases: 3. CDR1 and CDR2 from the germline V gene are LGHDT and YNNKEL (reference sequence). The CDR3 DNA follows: TGTGCCAGCAGCCTCGGACTAGCTAACACCGGGGAGCTGTTTTTT. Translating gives CASSLGLANTGELFF.

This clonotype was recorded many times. CDR3 nucleotides: TGCAGCGTTGGGCCTTGGGACACCTCCTGCTCCTATAATTCACCCCTCCACTTT. Amino acid sequence: CSVGPWDTSCSYNSPLHF. The chain carries TRBV29-1 and TRBJ1-6, with D perhaps TRBD1 (6 bases). CDR3 length: 18 amino acids. Trimming left V 4 bases short and J 0 bases short, with 19 bases between. Germline CDR1 and CDR2: SQVTM and ANQGSEA.

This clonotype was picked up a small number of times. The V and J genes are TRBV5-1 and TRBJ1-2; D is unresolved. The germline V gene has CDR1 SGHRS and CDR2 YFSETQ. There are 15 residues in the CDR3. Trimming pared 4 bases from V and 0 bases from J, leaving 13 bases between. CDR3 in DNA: TGCGCCAGCAGCCCCCGTTTGGGTGCTAACTATGGCTACACCTTC. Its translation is CASSPRLGANYGYTF.